This section outlines one T cell receptor beta chain sequence together with its context. Only in-frame clones appear in the TCRdb table, and some are missing; sequencing was by immunoSEQ multiplex PCR. The sample shows 150,000 to 200,000 clones, just over 85% of them seen only once. This sample was taken from a study of blood T cell repertoires in COVID-19. The CDR3 runs to 17 residues. CDR1 and CDR2 from the germline V gene are SEHNR and FQNEAQ (reference sequence). V was clipped by 1 base and J by 0 bases, with 15 bases between them. Sequencing was carried out using PBMCs or T cells enriched from blood (not recorded which). This clonotype originated in a woman in her late teens or twenties who had recovered from COVID-19. V gene TRBV7-9 combines with J gene TRBJ1-1; D uncertain. This chain's CDR3 is CASSLGPRERLNTEAFF. The CDR3 nucleotides read TGTGCCAGCAGCTTAGGGCCTCGGGAGCGTCTGAACACTGAAGCTTTCTTT.